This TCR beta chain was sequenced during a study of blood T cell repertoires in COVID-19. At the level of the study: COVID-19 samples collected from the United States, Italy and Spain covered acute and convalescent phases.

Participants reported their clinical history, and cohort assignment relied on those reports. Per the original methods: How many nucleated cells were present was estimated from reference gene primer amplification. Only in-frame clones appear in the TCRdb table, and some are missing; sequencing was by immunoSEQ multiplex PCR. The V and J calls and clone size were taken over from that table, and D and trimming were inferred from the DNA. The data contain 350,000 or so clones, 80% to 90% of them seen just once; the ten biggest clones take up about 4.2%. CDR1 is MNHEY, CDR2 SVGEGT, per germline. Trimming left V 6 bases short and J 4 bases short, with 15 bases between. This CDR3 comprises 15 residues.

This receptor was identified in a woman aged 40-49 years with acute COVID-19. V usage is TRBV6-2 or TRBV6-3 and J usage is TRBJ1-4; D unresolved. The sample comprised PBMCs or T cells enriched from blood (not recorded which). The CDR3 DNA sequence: TGTGCCAGCAGCCGGGCTGGAGGGAGTAATGAAAAACTGTTTTTT. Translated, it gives CASSRAGGSNEKLFF.